The 22 T cell receptor beta chains below were found in one sample sequenced in a study of CD8 T cells in ankylosing spondylitis. TCRdb re-analysed the 5' RACE reads in MiXCR, keeping a single row per CDR3 protein. The table lists around 150,000 distinct CDR3 sequences, roughly 11% of them singletons. The specimen sequenced was blood, either unsorted or a sorted T cell fraction (not recorded which). The origin of the receptors is a male donor with ankylosing spondylitis or in good health (not recorded which).

Many counts were recorded for this clonotype. J is TRBJ1-2 and V is TRBV10-3, with D possibly being TRBD1 (5 bases). CDR3 size: 13 residues. V was pared by 2 bases and J by 6 bases, with 10 bases between. The germline CDR1 and CDR2 sequences are ENHRY and SYGVKD. CDR3 sequence reads: CAISEEQVDGYTF. As DNA, the CDR3 is TGTGCCATCAGTGAGGAACAGGTGGATGGCTACACCTTC.

This clonotype was seen a few times. The chain recombines TRBV20-1 with TRBJ2-3, with 11 bases identical to TRBD2. Germline V CDR1 and CDR2: DFQATT, SNEGSKA (reference sequence). The V and J ends lost 1 base and 7 bases, in that order; junction bases with no gene match: 1. The CDR3 spans 13 residues. CDR3 nucleotide sequence: TGCAGTGCTAGAGGACTAGCGGGGTATACGCAGTATTTT. It translates to CSARGLAGYTQYF.

This clonotype was detected ten times or more. The CDR3 here is CASTSGFTDTQYF. The CDR3, as DNA: TGTGCCAGCACTAGCGGTTTCACAGATACGCAGTATTTT. The chain combines TRBV12-3 or TRBV12-4 with TRBJ2-3; 7 bases agree with TRBD2. V shed 7 bases and J 2 bases; nucleotides not matched to a gene: 3. CDR3 length: 13 amino acids.

The chain links TRBV11-1 to TRBJ2-7; D may be TRBD1 or TRBD2 (5 bases each). The V gene lost 5 bases and the J gene lost 2 bases, with 16 bases spanning the gap. The CDR3 runs to 15 residues. Germline V gene lookup returns CDR1 SGHAT and CDR2 FQDESV (reference sequence). In DNA, the CDR3 is TGTGCCAGCAGCAAACTCCGGGACGGTCCCTACGAGCAGTACTTC. The encoded protein is CASSKLRDGPYEQYF.

As concerns this clonotype: Just one base apart from a much larger clone, this may be a read error. V usage is TRBV4-3 and J usage is TRBJ2-7; 9 bases match TRBD1. The CDR3 extends over 16 amino acids. Germline lookup yields CDR1 LGHNA and CDR2 YSLEER. Written as DNA, the CDR3 is TGCGCCAGCAGCCAACAACCGGGACAGGGAGCCTACGAGCGGTACTTC. Encoded protein: CASSQQPGQGAYERYF.

This CDR3 is CASSPRDFSYEQYF. CDR3 nucleotide sequence: TGTGCCAGCAGTCCCAGGGACTTCTCCTACGAGCAGTACTTC. The rearrangement uses TRBV12-3 or TRBV12-4 and TRBJ2-7; weak D call: TRBD2 (6 bases). This CDR3 is built from 14 residues. Trimming shortened V by 5 bases and J by 0 bases, and 11 bases separated the two germline ends.

This clonotype was counted only a few times. This rearrangement joins TRBV12-3 or TRBV12-4 to TRBJ2-1, with 7 bases lining up with TRBD2. CDR3 length: 14 residues. V lost 3 bases to trimming and J lost 8 bases; unmatched junction nucleotides: 7. CDR3 DNA: TGTGCCAGCAGTTTTGACCCCCGGGGGGATGAGCAGTTCTTC. Its translation: CASSFDPRGDEQFF.

Only a few counts were recorded for this clonotype. The chain joins TRBV11-2 to TRBJ2-2; TRBD2 might be the D (5 bases). The germline V and J ends were trimmed by 2 bases and 3 bases, with 13 bases remaining between them. This CDR3 region has 16 residues. Germline V gene sequence: CDR1 SGHAT, CDR2 FQNNGV. CDR3 region: CASSLMGRRDTGELFF. CDR3 in DNA: TGTGCCAGCAGCTTAATGGGTCGGCGGGACACCGGGGAGCTGTTTTTT.

This clonotype was recorded at least ten times. The chain's CDR3 is CASSLGSSSTDTQYF. CDR3 in DNA: TGCGCCAGCAGCTTGGGCTCCTCTAGCACAGATACGCAGTATTTT. This chain links TRBV5-1 with TRBJ2-3; D is undetermined. Germline V CDR1 and CDR2: SGHRS, YFSETQ. V was shortened by 0 bases and J by 0 bases, with 8 bases between the two germline ends. The CDR3 spans 15 residues.

In regard to this clonotype: One junction end disagrees with the germline gene, perhaps due to a read error. The gene calls are TRBV6-4 and TRBJ2-3; D may be TRBD1 (6 bases). Per germline, CDR1 MRHNA and CDR2 SNTAGT. CDR3 length: 13 residues. In DNA form, the CDR3 reads TGTGCCAGCGCGGACAGATCCACAGATGCGCAGTATTTT. It translates to CASADRSTDAQYF.

The V and J genes are TRBV6-5 and TRBJ1-2; TRBD1 matches at 7 bases. The CDR3 is made up of 12 amino acids. The junction had 7 bases not matched to a gene; V was cut back by 7 bases and J by 8 bases. Looked up from germline, CDR1 is MNHEY and CDR2 is SVGAGI. The CDR3 DNA reads as TGTGCCAGCATGGGAGGGGGCGAGGGCTACACCTTC. Amino acid sequence: CASMGGGEGYTF.

This clonotype was seen repeatedly, ten times or more. The CDR3 coding sequence is TGTGCCAGCAGTGCCCGGGACAGGGGGCTGAACGAGCAGTACTTC. This codes for CASSARDRGLNEQYF. The V gene is TRBV25-1, the J gene TRBJ2-7; 12 positions match TRBD1. The junction had 6 bases not matched to a gene; V was cut back by 4 bases and J by 5 bases. Germline loops: CDR1 MGHDK, CDR2 SYGVNS. CDR3 length: 15 residues.

The table lists this clonotype with a count of one. The rearrangement uses TRBV7-2 and TRBJ2-6; D is possibly TRBD1 (5 bases). V was cut by 4 bases and J by 0 bases, with 13 bases left in between. Looked up from germline, CDR1 is SGHTA and CDR2 is FQGNSA. This CDR3 region has 17 residues. In DNA form, the CDR3 reads TGTGCCAGCAGCTCTGGGCAGGGTCGCTCTGGGGCCAACGTCCTGACTTTC. This gives the protein CASSSGQGRSGANVLTF. The complete variable domain, with remaining parts taken from reference TRBV7-2 and TRBJ2-6, reads GAGVSQSPSNKVTEKGKDVELRCDPISGHTALYWYRQSLGQGLEFLIYFQGNSAPDKSGLPSDRFSAERTGGSVSTLTIQRTQQEDSAVYLCASSSGQGRSGANVLTFGAGSRLTVL.

This clonotype has at least ten counts. The chain employs TRBV9 and TRBJ2-3, with TRBD2 identical over 7 bases. Per the germline V gene, CDR1 is SGDLS and CDR2 is YYNGEE. Unmatched junction bases numbered 6, after V lost 2 bases and J lost 3 bases. The length of the CDR3 is 15 residues. The CDR3 DNA sequence: TGTGCCAGCAGCGTCGGACTAGGAAATACAGATACGCAGTATTTT. It yields the protein CASSVGLGNTDTQYF.

This clonotype was detected many times. CDR3 sequence: CASSLVGTRNSPLHF. In DNA, the CDR3 is TGCGCCAGCAGCTTGGTTGGGACCAGAAATTCACCCCTCCACTTT. The chain combines TRBV5-1 with TRBJ1-6; D is perhaps TRBD1 (5 bases). The CDR3 loop spans 15 amino acids. In germline, CDR1 is SGHRS, CDR2 YFSETQ. Trimming shortened V by 0 bases and J by 7 bases, and 11 bases separated the two germline ends.

Many counts were recorded for this clonotype. V is TRBV6-2 or TRBV6-3 and J is TRBJ2-2; unclear D gene. The CDR3 is 14 amino acids. The germline V gene has CDR1 MNHEY and CDR2 SVGEGT. V lost 6 bases and J lost 1, with 9 bases in between. CDR3 region: CASRTPLNTGELFF. CDR3 DNA sequence: TGTGCCAGCAGGACACCTCTGAACACCGGGGAGCTGTTTTTT.

This clonotype was observed at least ten times. V and J are TRBV6-5 and TRBJ1-1; TRBD1 matches at 9 bases. This CDR3 is 15 amino acids long. Germline V CDR1 and CDR2: MNHEY, SVGAGI. Trimming at V came to 4 bases and at J to 5 bases, leaving 8 bases not matched to a gene. This CDR3 is CASSFRTGAVTEAFF. CDR3 bases: TGTGCCAGCAGTTTTAGGACAGGGGCGGTTACTGAAGCTTTCTTT.

The sample holds many counts of this clonotype. This CDR3 reads CASSLGVEETQYF. In DNA form, the CDR3 reads TGTGCCAGCAGCTTGGGAGTAGAAGAGACCCAGTACTTC. This chain uses TRBV5-4 with TRBJ2-5, with D uncertain. This CDR3 comprises 13 residues. V gave up 0 bases and J gave up 3 bases, with 6 bases separating them. Germline V gene sequence: CDR1 SGHNT, CDR2 YYREEE (reference sequence).

This clonotype is a singleton in its sample. V gene TRBV27 combines with J gene TRBJ2-2, with TRBD2 identical over 7 bases. The CDR3 covers 14 residues. Germline CDR1 reads MNHEY; CDR2 reads SMNVEV (reference sequence). The ends lost 7 bases at V and 1 base at J; junction bases unmatched: 3. The CDR3 loop is CASKTSQNTGELFF. The CDR3 DNA sequence: TGTGCCAGCAAGACTAGCCAGAACACCGGGGAGCTGTTTTTT.

This clonotype was seen ten or more times. The chain uses TRBV14 and TRBJ2-1; TRBD2 matches 8 bases. This CDR3 has 15 amino acids. Germline V gene data show CDR1 as SGHDN and CDR2 as FVKESK. V gave up 1 base and J gave up 4 bases; unmatched junction bases: 3. Written as DNA, the CDR3 is TGTGCCAGCAGCCAAGTGACTAGCGCTTACAATGAGCAGTTCTTC. Translation gives CASSQVTSAYNEQFF.

This clonotype was observed many times. The chain combines TRBV9 with TRBJ1-1; D perhaps matches TRBD1 (5 bases). CDR1 and CDR2 (germline): SGDLS, YYNGEE. Deletions cut 0 bases from V and 2 bases from J, with 8 bases between. The CDR3 spans 14 residues. DNA of the CDR3: TGTGCCAGCAGCGTAGGACAGATTAACACTGAAGCTTTCTTT. It translates to CASSVGQINTEAFF.

This clonotype showed up many times. As DNA, the CDR3 is TGTGCCACCAGCAAAACAGGGTTAAACACAGATACGCAGTATTTT. It codes for CATSKTGLNTDTQYF. The chain has TRBV15 and TRBJ2-3, with a weak D call TRBD1 (6 bases). The CDR3 consists of 15 residues. Trimming pared 4 bases from V and 2 bases from J, leaving 13 bases between. CDR1 is LNHNV and CDR2 is YYDKDF in the germline V gene (reference sequence).